The clone carrying this T cell receptor beta chain was observed many times. What it binds is unknown. The entry originates in a study of T-cell reconstitution after alpha-beta-depleted transplantation in children. Study-wide findings and caveats: Where some patients showed high TCRbeta diversity at day 60, it came from recipient T cells and thymic progenitors that had survived.

Unique molecular identifiers were incorporated into the prepared TCRbeta library. TCRdb reprocessed the PCR reads via MiXCR and lists one record per CDR3 protein. The data contain around 200,000 distinct CDR3 sequences, about a tenth of them singletons. CDR3 size: 15 residues. CDR1 is MNHNS and CDR2 is SASEGT in the germline V gene. V gave up 5 bases and J gave up 6 bases; unmatched junction bases: 8. This specimen was PBMCs, taken before TCRalphabeta/CD19-depleted stem cell transplant. The rearrangement joins TRBV6-1 to TRBJ2-7; 12 positions match TRBD1. This receptor was identified in a child younger than two with acute myeloid leukemia, due to receive a stem cell transplant. As DNA, the CDR3 is TGTGCCAGCAGTCGGCCCGGGACAGGGGGCCTCGAGCAGTACTTC. It is translated as CASSRPGTGGLEQYF.